This entry lists 21 T cell receptor beta chains sequenced from one sample in a study of blood T cell repertoires in COVID-19. Sequencing used immunoSEQ multiplex PCR; TCRdb keeps in-frame clones, though not all of them. The table lists tens of thousands of clones, 73% of them singletons. The sample was peripheral blood. The receptors here all came from a woman in her seventies with acute or convalescent COVID-19.

This sequence joins TRBV5-1 and TRBJ2-1; D is possibly TRBD1 (6 bases). Germline values: CDR1 SGHRS, CDR2 YFSETQ. The V end was cut by 4 bases, the J end by 3 bases, with 17 bases between. The CDR3 length is 16 residues. In DNA form, the CDR3 reads TGCGCCAGCAGCGGACACTTGACAGGCCACTACAATGAGCAGTTCTTC. This sequence encodes CASSGHLTGHYNEQFF.

In its sample, this clone was seen a few times. This chain joins TRBV19 and TRBJ1-1; no clear D gene. V lost 4 bases and J 1 base, leaving 10 bases between the germline ends. The CDR3 covers 14 residues. In germline, CDR1 is LNHDA, CDR2 SQIVND (reference sequence). The CDR3, as DNA: TGTGCCAGTAGTACCCGGGAACCGAACACTGAAGCTTTCTTT. Translating gives CASSTREPNTEAFF.

The gene calls are TRBV9 and TRBJ2-1; the D gene is possibly TRBD1 (6 bases). Germline V lookup: CDR1 SGDLS, CDR2 YYNGEE. The CDR3 is 14 amino acids. Between the trimmed V and J ends, which lost 3 bases and 3 bases, there was a span of 10 bases. In DNA form, the CDR3 reads TGTGCCAGCAGCGCAGGGGACATCTACAATGAGCAGTTCTTC. It yields the protein CASSAGDIYNEQFF.

V is TRBV7-9 and J is TRBJ2-5; D gene ambiguous. Trimming stripped 3 bases from V and 0 bases from J, with 8 bases between. Per germline, CDR1 SEHNR and CDR2 FQNEAQ (reference sequence). The CDR3 has 14 residues. CDR3: CASSLGMNQETQYF. CDR3 nucleotides: TGTGCCAGCAGCTTGGGCATGAACCAAGAGACCCAGTACTTC. Full variable domain (remainder filled in from reference TRBV7-9 and TRBJ2-5): DTGVSQNPRHKITKRGQNVTFRCDPISEHNRLYWYRQTLGQGPEFLTYFQNEAQLEKSRLLSDRFSAERPKGSFSTLEIQRTEQGDSAMYLCASSLGMNQETQYFGPGTRLLVL.

The chain is built from TRBV12-3 or TRBV12-4 and TRBJ1-6, with D uncertain. The CDR3 is 12 residues long. V was shortened by 6 bases and J by 7 bases, with 7 bases between the two germline ends. CDR3 residues: CASRQSNSPLHF. CDR3 coding DNA: TGTGCCAGCAGACAGTCAAATTCACCCCTCCACTTT.

The chain couples TRBV9 to TRBJ2-7; the match to TRBD1 covers 11 bases. The V gene end was trimmed by 1 base and the J gene end by 5 bases; junction bases not matched to a gene: 11. The V gene's germline CDR1 is SGDLS and CDR2 YYNGEE. The CDR3 extends over 17 amino acids. Here the CDR3 DNA reads TGTGCCAGCAGCGTATTCGGGACAGGGGGAAAAGGGGACGAGCAGTACTTC. This sequence encodes CASSVFGTGGKGDEQYF.

The gene calls are TRBV12-3 or TRBV12-4 and TRBJ2-3; unclear D gene. There are 13 residues in the CDR3. Trimming removed 7 bases from V and 0 bases from J, with 8 bases in between. As DNA, the CDR3 is TGTGCCAGCATGGCCTCGAGCACAGATACGCAGTATTTT. It specifies CASMASSTDTQYF.

The gene calls are TRBV2 and TRBJ1-2, with D perhaps TRBD1 (6 bases). The CDR3 extends over 13 amino acids. Germline V gene lookup returns CDR1 SNHLY and CDR2 FYNNEI. Between the trimmed V and J ends, which lost 2 bases and 8 bases, there was a span of 12 bases. As DNA, the CDR3 is TGTGCCAGCAGTGAATGGGGGCAGCTAGGCTACACCTTC. It encodes CASSEWGQLGYTF. The variable domain in full, with the rest retrieved from reference TRBV2 and TRBJ1-2, is EPEVTQTPSHQVTQMGQEVILRCVPISNHLYFYWYRQILGQKVEFLVSFYNNEISEKSEIFDDQFSVERPDGSNFTLKIRSTKLEDSAMYFCASSEWGQLGYTFGSGTRLTVV.

The table lists this clone with a count of one. The chain is built from TRBV4-1 and TRBJ2-3, with 7 bases matching TRBD1. V gave up 5 bases and J gave up 0 bases; unmatched junction bases: 2. The CDR3 runs 14 residues. Germline loops: CDR1 MGHRA, CDR2 YSYEKL. The CDR3 region has the DNA TGCGCCAGCAGCTCGGGACAGAGCACAGATACGCAGTATTTT. It specifies CASSSGQSTDTQYF.

The chain links TRBV19 to TRBJ1-1; 9 bases align to TRBD1. In germline, CDR1 is LNHDA, CDR2 SQIVND (reference sequence). The trim removed 7 bases at V and 1 base at J, leaving 7 bases unmatched. This CDR3 region has 15 residues. The CDR3 nucleotides are TGTGCCAGTAAAGGGCGGGGACAGGGGAACACTGAAGCTTTCTTT. Protein product: CASKGRGQGNTEAFF.

The genes are TRBV6-5 and TRBJ1-2, with TRBD1 identical over 7 bases. Germline V lookup: CDR1 MNHEY, CDR2 SVGAGI. CDR3 length equals 12 residues. Trimming cost V 5 bases and J 8 bases; bases outside gene matches: 5. The CDR3 is CASSLEGGGYTF. Written as DNA, the CDR3 is TGTGCCAGCAGTCTAGAAGGGGGCGGCTACACCTTC.

This clone occurred many times. The V gene is TRBV5-1, the J gene TRBJ2-2, with 8 bases matching TRBD2. Germline CDR1 reads SGHRS; CDR2 reads YFSETQ. The CDR3 has 16 amino acids. V was clipped by 4 bases and J by 5 bases; unmatched bases: 10. The CDR3 DNA reads as TGCGCCAGCAGCCCCCGGGGGGGAGATGAGACCGGGGAGCTGTTTTTT. Translation: CASSPRGGDETGELFF.

The chain employs TRBV7-9 and TRBJ1-3; TRBD1 matches at 9 bases. Germline V gives CDR1 SEHNR, CDR2 FQNEAQ (reference sequence). The CDR3 is made up of 17 amino acids. The V segment lost 4 bases and the J segment 0 bases; nucleotides outside the gene matches: 7. The CDR3 is CASSSDRGGFSGNTIYF. For the CDR3, the DNA is TGTGCCAGCAGCTCAGACAGGGGGGGGTTCTCTGGAAACACCATATATTTT.

There are a few counts of this clone. This chain uses TRBV6-6 with TRBJ1-2; 9 positions agree with TRBD1. This CDR3 comprises 16 residues. Germline V gene sequence: CDR1 MNHNY, CDR2 SVGAGI (reference sequence). The trim removed 4 bases at V and 2 bases at J, leaving 8 bases unmatched. Written as DNA, the CDR3 is TGTGCCAGCAGTTTGGGACAGGGTCAAAGAAACTATGGCTACACCTTC. Translating it yields CASSLGQGQRNYGYTF.

This clone was seen only a few times. The genes are TRBV7-9 and TRBJ1-3; perhaps TRBD1 as D (6 bases). Germline V gene lookup returns CDR1 SEHNR and CDR2 FQNEAQ (reference sequence). V lost 1 base to trimming and J lost 2 bases, with 9 bases between them. This CDR3 comprises 15 residues. The CDR3 DNA sequence: TGTGCCAGCAGCTTAGAGGGGGTAACTGGAAACACCATATATTTT. Amino acid sequence: CASSLEGVTGNTIYF.

The chain combines TRBV9 with TRBJ1-6; possible D gene TRBD1, 5 bases. This CDR3 has 14 residues. Germline V gene lookup returns CDR1 SGDLS and CDR2 YYNGEE. Trimming cost V 0 bases and J 10 bases, with 11 bases left between them. CDR3 sequence reads: CASSVGGASSPLHF. The CDR3 DNA sequence: TGTGCCAGCAGCGTAGGTGGGGCATCCTCACCCCTCCACTTT.

This chain connects TRBV6-5 to TRBJ2-2; the match to TRBD1 covers 7 bases. The CDR3 has 13 residues. Germline CDR1 is MNHEY and CDR2 is SVGAGI. V was clipped by 8 bases and J by 5 bases; unmatched bases: 5. CDR3 sequence reads: CASLSGGTGELFF. For the CDR3, the DNA is TGTGCCAGCCTGTCAGGGGGTACCGGGGAGCTGTTTTTT.

This clone was detected only a few times. The chain has TRBV3-1 (or the pseudogene TRBV3-2) and TRBJ2-7; tentatively, D is TRBD2 (5 bases). This CDR3 has 15 residues. From germline, CDR1 is LGHDT and CDR2 YNNKEL (reference sequence). V lost 4 bases and J lost 2, with 15 bases in between. In DNA, the CDR3 is TGTGCCAGCAGCCCCCTCCCCCGGGGAACCTACGAGCAGTACTTC. It yields the protein CASSPLPRGTYEQYF.

This sequence joins TRBV27 and TRBJ2-3; TRBD1 might be the D (6 bases). Trimming cost V 5 bases and J 4 bases, with 13 bases left between them. The CDR3 consists of 14 residues. The germline V gene has CDR1 MNHEY and CDR2 SMNVEV (reference sequence). Here the CDR3 DNA reads TGTGCCAGCAGTCCCGGGACAAAGGCAGATACGCAGTATTTT. Translation gives CASSPGTKADTQYF.

V and J are TRBV5-1 and TRBJ2-1; TRBD2 matches 8 bases. CDR1 SGHRS and CDR2 YFSETQ come from the germline V gene. The CDR3 is 15 amino acids. V shed 5 bases and J 4 bases; nucleotides not matched to a gene: 8. In DNA form, the CDR3 reads TGCGCCAGCAGGGACGCGGGGGGCCCATACAATGAGCAGTTCTTC. Its translation is CASRDAGGPYNEQFF.

The V call is TRBV3-1 (or the pseudogene TRBV3-2), the J call TRBJ1-3; D is undetermined. The CDR3 has 15 amino acids. Germline assignment: CDR1 LGHDT and CDR2 YNNKEL (reference sequence). The V end lost 1 base, the J end lost 3 bases, and 10 bases lay between the germline ends. The CDR3 region is CASSQVGRLGNTIYF. The CDR3 nucleotides are TGTGCCAGCAGCCAAGTCGGCAGGCTTGGAAACACCATATATTTT.